Listed below are T cell receptor beta chains from one sample, sequenced in a study of T cell changes during pregnancy in multiple sclerosis. Data came from immunoSEQ multiplex PCR; TCRdb stores just in-frame clones and leaves some out. The repertoire consists of about 89,000 clones, with over 90% occurring once and the leading ten covering roughly 0.81%. The sample consisted of peripheral blood, taken in the third trimester of pregnancy. Every receptor here comes from a female donor with multiple sclerosis, enrolled in a pregnancy study. CDR3s include the opening cysteine and the closing phenylalanine or tryptophan. The D gene is left open where the match is weak.

J gene: TRBJ2-1
V gene: TRBV7-2
D gene: -
CDR3 protein: CASSLGGQGGFF
CDR3 DNA: TGTGCCAGCAGCTTAGGGGGGCAGGGTGGGTTCTTC

J gene: TRBJ2-6
V gene: TRBV28
D gene: -
CDR3 protein: CASSAHRPGVDSGANVLTF
CDR3 DNA: TGTGCCAGCAGTGCCCACAGGCCCGGAGTTGACTCTGGGGCCAACGTCCTGACTTTC

J gene: TRBJ2-1
V gene: TRBV5-1
D gene: TRBD2
CDR3 protein: CASSLVSGAGGEQFF
CDR3 DNA: TGCGCCAGCAGCTTGGTTTCGGGGGCGGGAGGCGAGCAGTTCTTC

J gene: TRBJ1-3
V gene: TRBV4-1
D gene: -
CDR3 protein: CASSQTPKGTHGNTIYF
CDR3 DNA: TGCGCCAGCAGCCAGACACCCAAAGGGACTCACGGAAACACCATATATTTT

J gene: TRBJ2-1
V gene: TRBV11-2
D gene: -
CDR3 protein: CASSLRQAEQFF
CDR3 DNA: TGTGCCAGCAGCCTAAGACAGGCAGAGCAGTTCTTC

J gene: TRBJ2-1
V gene: TRBV13
D gene: TRBD2
CDR3 protein: CASSLAIASGRSFNEQFF
CDR3 DNA: TGTGCCAGCAGCTTAGCTATTGCTAGCGGGAGATCGTTCAATGAGCAGTTCTTC

J gene: TRBJ2-1
V gene: TRBV5-1
D gene: -
CDR3 protein: CASDPGGRNNEQFF
CDR3 DNA: TGCGCCAGCGACCCTGGAGGGAGAAACAATGAGCAGTTCTTC

J gene: TRBJ1-2
V gene: TRBV6-1
D gene: -
CDR3 protein: CASREGGYTF
CDR3 DNA: TGTGCCAGCAGGGAGGGAGGCTACACCTTC

J gene: TRBJ2-5
V gene: TRBV15
D gene: -
CDR3 protein: CATSPGTLQETQYF
CDR3 DNA: TGTGCCACCAGCCCCGGGACTCTCCAAGAGACCCAGTACTTC

J gene: TRBJ2-1
V gene: TRBV2
D gene: -
CDR3 protein: CASSVRTDGNEQFF
CDR3 DNA: TGTGCCAGCAGTGTAAGGACAGACGGTAATGAGCAGTTCTTC

J gene: TRBJ2-1
V gene: TRBV27
D gene: -
CDR3 protein: CAIKTGPSSINEQFF
CDR3 DNA: TGTGCCATCAAGACCGGCCCTTCTAGTATCAATGAGCAGTTCTTC

J gene: TRBJ1-1
V gene: TRBV7-9
D gene: -
CDR3 protein: CASSSGVLRAFF
CDR3 DNA: TGTGCCAGCAGCTCAGGGGTTTTGAGAGCTTTCTTT

J gene: TRBJ2-5
V gene: TRBV7-7
D gene: TRBD2
CDR3 protein: CASSTSSGRMETQYF
CDR3 DNA: TGTGCCAGCAGCACATCTAGCGGGAGAATGGAGACCCAGTACTTC

J gene: TRBJ1-2
V gene: TRBV5-1
D gene: -
CDR3 protein: CASSLGSVEGKSF
CDR3 DNA: TGCGCCAGCAGCTTGGGGTCGGTCGAGGGAAAAAGCTTC

J gene: TRBJ2-3
V gene: TRBV18
D gene: TRBD1
CDR3 protein: CASSDPGQGSTDTQYF
CDR3 DNA: TGTGCCAGCTCAGATCCGGGACAGGGAAGCACAGATACGCAGTATTTT